Detailed here is one T cell receptor (beta chain). What it binds is not known. This specimen comes from a study of T cell responses to AZD1222 COVID-19 vaccine. Study-wide results and caveats: It was only after the peak T cell response that any repertoires were sampled. Donors were mostly white British, more females; clonal diversity possibly underestimated.

The ends were cut back, 1 base at V and 1 base at J, with 8 bases in the middle. From germline, CDR1 is SGHTA and CDR2 FQGNSA. This CDR3 is 15 amino acids long. Assay: immunoSEQ multiplex PCR; the TCRdb copy retains only in-frame clones and omits some. The sample lists roughly 100,000 clones, nearly 90% seen once, with over 35% in the top ten. This material consisted of peripheral blood, taken 28 days after the second AZD1222 dose. The clonotype comes from an adult who received the AZD1222 COVID-19 vaccine. The chain links TRBV7-2 to TRBJ2-1; no reliable D call. This CDR3 is CASSLEGGSYNEQFF. Written as DNA, the CDR3 is TGTGCCAGCAGCTTAGAAGGCGGTTCCTACAATGAGCAGTTCTTC.